This TCR beta chain was found in a study of cytomegalovirus exposure and HLA in healthy donors. 13 Jbeta primers and 60 Vbeta primers were used for the PCR. Sequencing used immunoSEQ multiplex PCR; TCRdb keeps in-frame clones, though not all of them. Seen here are 150,000 to 200,000 clones, roughly 73% observed once, and the top ten hold 3% to 3.5%. The CDR3 totals 14 residues. Trimming removed 0 bases from V and 3 bases from J, with 8 bases in between. The V gene's germline CDR1 is KGHSH and CDR2 LQKENI. The sequenced sample was PBMCs. This sequence was found in a female donor in good health and CMV-seronegative. The chain has TRBV18 and TRBJ2-5; D gene ambiguous. DNA of the CDR3: TGTGCCAGCTCACCACCACCGGTTAAAGAGACCCAGTACTTC. Translation: CASSPPPVKETQYF.